This TCR beta chain was recovered during a study of PD-1 blockade in mismatch repair-deficient tumors. On the study more broadly: Patients had 12 mismatch repair-deficient cancer types, all previously treated and progressing. Study-level results: Rapid post-treatment expansion, then contraction, generally preceding radiologic response, marked tumor-resident clones.

A remark on this clone: The antigen remains unidentified.

All patients were mismatch repair deficient, assessed by either PCR or immunohistochemistry. TCRs were sequenced from a few patients responding to pembrolizumab. The CDR3 extends over 16 amino acids. Germline V CDR1 and CDR2: SGHNT, YYREEE (reference sequence). Between the trimmed V and J ends, which lost 0 bases and 5 bases, there was a span of 15 bases. Clones were read by immunoSEQ multiplex PCR, and TCRdb kept only the in-frame ones, dropping some. This table holds 90,000 to 130,000 clones, 70% to 80% found once. Here the sequenced sample was peripheral blood, taken 60 weeks after starting pembrolizumab. This sequence was found in an adult with mismatch repair-deficient cancer. The chain employs TRBV5-4 and TRBJ2-1; D assignment may be TRBD1 or TRBD2 (5 bases each). The CDR3 nucleotides read TGTGCCAGCAGCTTGGATGGGGGAGTTGGAGACAATGAGCAGTTCTTC. Its protein is CASSLDGGVGDNEQFF.